This TCR beta chain was obtained from a study of type 1 and type 2 diabetes patients. Study findings and constraints: Some HECs seen only in T1D might also appear in more T2D or control samples.

The CDR3 has 13 residues. Trimming removed 6 bases at V and 8 bases at J, with 16 bases between. In germline, CDR1 is SGHTA, CDR2 FQGNSA. This clonotype has just a few counts. Antigen: not known. The PCR template was genomic DNA. The TCR beta CDR3 region was amplified using 30 forward and 13 reverse primers. MiXCR, applied by TCRdb to the multiplex PCR reads, yields one record per CDR3 protein. The table lists approximately 260,000 distinct CDR3 sequences, roughly 50% of them singletons. Sequenced: peripheral blood mononuclear cells (PBMCs). The J gene is TRBJ1-2, the V gene TRBV7-2; the D gene is possibly TRBD1 (6 bases). This TCR came from a man between 18 and 35 years old with type 2 diabetes. CDR3: CASSYTGGNGYTF. DNA for the CDR3: TGTGCCAGCAGTTACACTGGGGGCAACGGCTACACCTTC.